This T cell receptor (beta chain) appears in the sequencing data of a study of T-cell reconstitution after alpha-beta-depleted transplantation in children. CDR3 length: 12 residues. V was pared by 8 bases and J by 3 bases, with 11 bases between. Germline CDR1 is SEHNR and CDR2 is FQNEAQ (reference sequence). This clonotype has a count of ten or more. The TCRbeta library was prepared with unique molecular identifiers. TCRdb called the PCR reads again in MiXCR, with one record for every CDR3 protein. The profile shows 450,000 to 500,000 distinct CDR3 sequences, approximately 12% of them singletons. This material consisted of PBMCs from the stem cell graft donor, taken from the stem cell graft. This clonotype was sampled from a human donor who donated a stem cell graft to a child with combined immunodeficiency. The rearrangement joins TRBV7-9 to TRBJ2-7; D could derive from TRBD1 or TRBD2 (5 bases each). CDR3 DNA: TGTGCCAGCGGGACCCCAAGCTACGAGCAGTACTTC. Protein sequence: CASGTPSYEQYF.